These 20 T cell receptor beta chains share one sample of origin, sequenced in a study of CD8+ T cells in alopecia areata. Treatment meaning: oral pan-JAK inhibitor, 5-10 mg twice daily. In each case, RNA was isolated and then reverse transcribed into cDNA as the sequencing template. TCRdb's table, derived via immunoSEQ multiplex PCR, lists solely in-frame clones and lacks some. The sample lists about 97,000 clones, 55% to 75% seen once, with less than 20% in the top ten. The sequencing used CD8+ T cells sorted from blood, collected between weeks 55 and 70, from a patient treated with tofacitinib. These receptors were taken from a human donor with alopecia areata.

The chain combines TRBV5-1 with TRBJ1-1; tentative D call: TRBD1 (6 bases). The CDR3 has 15 residues. CDR1 is SGHRS and CDR2 is YFSETQ in the germline V gene. The V end was cut by 0 bases, the J end by 5 bases, with 14 bases between. CDR3 sequence reads: CASSLAGNRETEAFF. CDR3 in DNA: TGCGCCAGCAGCTTGGCCGGAAACAGGGAAACTGAAGCTTTCTTT.

The chain couples TRBV2 to TRBJ1-5; 9 nucleotides line up with TRBD1. The ends lost 4 bases at V and 0 bases at J; junction bases unmatched: 7. The germline V gene has CDR1 SNHLY and CDR2 FYNNEI. The CDR3 runs 17 residues. CDR3: CASSAAQGAYSNQPQHF. DNA of the CDR3: TGTGCCAGCAGTGCAGCACAGGGGGCCTATAGCAATCAGCCCCAGCATTTT.

J is TRBJ1-4 and V is TRBV27; D remains ambiguous. The germline V gene has CDR1 MNHEY and CDR2 SMNVEV (reference sequence). V was pared by 3 bases and J by 8 bases, with 13 bases between. This CDR3 has 14 amino acids. The CDR3, as DNA: TGTGCCAGCAGTTTTACTCGTGTCGGCGAAAAACTGTTTTTT. Translated: CASSFTRVGEKLFF.

The chain carries TRBV4-1 and TRBJ1-1; the D is unclear. Germline V gene sequence: CDR1 MGHRA, CDR2 YSYEKL. Trimming took off 0 bases at V and 2 bases at J, with 25 bases between the two ends. This CDR3 is 20 amino acids long. CDR3 nucleotide sequence: TGCGCCAGCAGCCAAGATCTAAGCTTTTATCGGTGGACTAGAAACACTGAAGCTTTCTTT. Amino acid sequence: CASSQDLSFYRWTRNTEAFF.

This chain connects TRBV19 to TRBJ1-5, with D possibly TRBD1 on 6 matching bases. Germline V gives CDR1 LNHDA, CDR2 SQIVND (reference sequence). This CDR3 is built from 16 residues. V was trimmed by 4 bases and J by 0 bases, leaving 13 bases between them. The CDR3 loop is CASSRAQGYSNQPQHF. The DNA for the CDR3 is TGTGCCAGTAGTAGAGCCCAGGGGTATAGCAATCAGCCCCAGCATTTT.

The gene calls are TRBV27 and TRBJ2-1; D unresolved. The CDR3 covers 15 residues. V was cut by 0 bases and J by 4 bases, with 10 bases left in between. Germline V gene data show CDR1 as MNHEY and CDR2 as SMNVEV (reference sequence). CDR3 nucleotide sequence: TGTGCCAGCAGTTTATCGGCCGCAGGTTACAATGAGCAGTTCTTC. This encodes CASSLSAAGYNEQFF.

This clone was seen once. The chain joins TRBV5-1 to TRBJ1-1; possible D gene TRBD1, 5 bases. Between the trimmed V and J ends, which lost 4 bases and 4 bases, there was a span of 14 bases. Germline values: CDR1 SGHRS, CDR2 YFSETQ. The CDR3 consists of 14 residues. DNA for the CDR3: TGCGCCAGCAGCCCGGCGGGGGGAATCACTGAAGCTTTCTTT. Protein product: CASSPAGGITEAFF.

CDR3 protein: CASSAIYGYTF. The CDR3 DNA sequence: TGTGCCAGCAGTGCTATCTATGGCTACACCTTC. The chain uses TRBV2 and TRBJ1-2; D not certain. Germline CDR1 SNHLY, CDR2 FYNNEI. The CDR3 is made up of 11 amino acids. Trimming removed 4 bases at V and 4 bases at J, with 4 bases between. Looking up the rest from reference TRBV2 and TRBJ1-2 gives the full variable domain: EPEVTQTPSHQVTQMGQEVILRCVPISNHLYFYWYRQILGQKVEFLVSFYNNEISEKSEIFDDQFSVERPDGSNFTLKIRSTKLEDSAMYFCASSAIYGYTFGSGTRLTVV.

As DNA, the CDR3 is TGCGCCAGCAGCTTGGACCTAGCGGTCACAGATACGCAGTATTTT. Encoded protein: CASSLDLAVTDTQYF. The chain recombines TRBV5-1 with TRBJ2-3, with 7 bases identical to TRBD2. The CDR3 is made up of 15 amino acids. The V gene's germline CDR1 is SGHRS and CDR2 YFSETQ. V lost 0 bases and J lost 2; bases outside the gene matches: 3.

As concerns this clone: Germline and junction disagree at one end, which may indicate a read error. V gene TRBV25-1 combines with J gene TRBJ2-7, with D maybe TRBD1 (6 bases). This CDR3 is 13 amino acids long. CDR1 MGHDK and CDR2 SYGVNS come from the germline V gene. In DNA form, the CDR3 reads TGTGCCAGCAGGGCCGGGACATCCTACGAGCAGAACTTC. This encodes CASRAGTSYEQNF.

The V and J genes are TRBV13 and TRBJ2-1; TRBD1 matches at 7 bases. The CDR3 loop spans 14 amino acids. Per the germline V gene, CDR1 is PRHDT and CDR2 is FYEKMQ (reference sequence). Trimming cost V 0 bases and J 10 bases; bases outside gene matches: 6. The CDR3 loop is CASSLGRGGREQFF. The CDR3 DNA follows: TGTGCCAGCAGCTTAGGGCGAGGGGGCCGAGAGCAGTTCTTC.

In this sample, this clone turned up once. This chain connects TRBV11-2 to TRBJ2-3; D is unclear. The V end was cut by 3 bases, the J end by 2 bases, with 9 bases between. Germline CDR1 and CDR2: SGHAT and FQNNGV. The CDR3 length is 14 residues. The CDR3: CASSFRRNTDTQYF. CDR3 DNA sequence: TGTGCCAGCAGCTTCCGCAGGAACACAGATACGCAGTATTTT.

This chain uses TRBV29-1 with TRBJ1-2, with 8 positions matching TRBD1. After removal of 0 bases from V and 2 bases from J, the junction contained 5 bases not matched to a gene. This CDR3 spans 15 amino acids. Germline values: CDR1 SQVTM, CDR2 ANQGSEA. The CDR3 protein is CSVEDPRTGNYGYTF. The CDR3 bases are TGCAGCGTTGAAGATCCCCGGACAGGGAACTATGGCTACACCTTC.

This chain links TRBV25-1 with TRBJ2-7; 9 positions agree with TRBD2. J was trimmed by 6 bases and V by 5 bases; bases with no gene match: 5. Germline values: CDR1 MGHDK, CDR2 SYGVNS. The CDR3 length is 13 residues. The CDR3 protein is CASSPRGGPEQYF. Here the CDR3 DNA reads TGTGCCAGCAGTCCGCGGGGGGGGCCCGAGCAGTACTTC.

The chain links TRBV13 to TRBJ2-3; no reliable D call. Per germline, CDR1 PRHDT and CDR2 FYEKMQ (reference sequence). The length of the CDR3 is 13 residues. With 3 bases removed from V and 2 bases from J, the gap between germline ends came to 6 bases. CDR3 residues: CASSFGDTDTQYF. The CDR3 nucleotides are TGTGCCAGCAGCTTTGGAGACACAGATACGCAGTATTTT.

The chain is built from TRBV19 and TRBJ1-2; 9 bases fit TRBD1. Germline CDR1 reads LNHDA; CDR2 reads SQIVND (reference sequence). V gave up 0 bases and J gave up 7 bases; unmatched junction bases: 6. The CDR3 covers 15 residues. CDR3 bases: TGTGCCAGTAGTATAGAAGACAGGGGGATCTCTGGCTACACCTTC. Residues: CASSIEDRGISGYTF. The full variable domain, completed using reference TRBV19 and TRBJ1-2, is DGGITQSPKYLFRKEGQNVTLSCEQNLNHDAMYWYRQDPGQGLRLIYYSQIVNDFQKGDIAEGYSVSREKKESFPLTVTSAQKNPTAFYLCASSIEDRGISGYTFGSGTRLTVV.

The gene calls are TRBV5-6 and TRBJ2-7; D is perhaps TRBD1 or TRBD2 (5 bases each). In germline, CDR1 is SGHDT, CDR2 YYEEEE. The V end lost 2 bases, the J end lost 2 bases, and 14 bases lay between the germline ends. The CDR3 has 15 amino acids. The CDR3 sequence is CASSFRDGPPYEQYF. CDR3 nucleotides: TGTGCCAGCAGCTTTCGGGACGGACCTCCCTACGAGCAGTACTTC.

The CDR3 DNA is TGTGCCAGCAGCTTTATAGGGGGAAATGAGCAGTTCTTC. Encoded protein: CASSFIGGNEQFF. The rearrangement uses TRBV7-2 and TRBJ2-1; tentatively, D is TRBD1 (6 bases). Trimming shortened V by 3 bases and J by 7 bases, and 10 bases separated the two germline ends. This CDR3 has 13 amino acids. Germline CDR1 SGHTA, CDR2 FQGNSA. Based on the CDR3 plus reference TRBV7-2 and TRBJ2-1, the full variable domain is GAGVSQSPSNKVTEKGKDVELRCDPISGHTALYWYRQSLGQGLEFLIYFQGNSAPDKSGLPSDRFSAERTGGSVSTLTIQRTQQEDSAVYLCASSFIGGNEQFFGPGTRLTVL.

The chain joins TRBV11-2 to TRBJ2-7; 7 nucleotides align to TRBD2. V gave up 5 bases and J gave up 4 bases; unmatched junction bases: 14. The CDR3 sequence is 16 residues long. Germline CDR1 is SGHAT and CDR2 is FQNNGV. The CDR3, as DNA: TGTGCCAGCAGCCCTGTCCCTCCTAGCGGAGAGTACGAGCAGTACTTC. Amino acid sequence: CASSPVPPSGEYEQYF. The full variable domain, completed using reference TRBV11-2 and TRBJ2-7, is EAGVAQSPRYKIIEKRQSVAFWCNPISGHATLYWYQQILGQGPKLLIQFQNNGVVDDSQLPKDRFSAERLKGVDSTLKIQPAKLEDSAVYLCASSPVPPSGEYEQYFGPGTRLTVT.

This clone was counted a few times. The chain couples TRBV11-2 to TRBJ2-1, with a tentative D call TRBD1 (7 bases). Trimming took 6 bases from V and 8 from J, leaving 14 bases between them. The CDR3 has 13 amino acids. Germline CDR1 SGHAT, CDR2 FQNNGV. The CDR3 DNA sequence: TGTGCCAGCAGACCAGGGGGGCCCCATGAGCAGTTCTTC. It is translated as CASRPGGPHEQFF.